This entry is about one T cell receptor beta chain. What it binds is unknown. This sample is drawn from a study of CD8+ T cells in alopecia areata. The overall study: For 6 to 18 months, tofacitinib was taken, and 6 months off drug followed. Study findings and constraints: Higher clonality than in normal scalp was seen in lesional scalp, especially alopecia totalis/universalis.

This CDR3 spans 17 amino acids. The germline V gene encodes CDR1 SEHNR and CDR2 FQNEAQ (reference sequence). V lost 0 bases to trimming and J lost 0 bases; unmatched junction nucleotides: 6. RNA was extracted and reverse transcribed into cDNA as the sequencing template. Some clones are missing from TCRdb's copy, which holds only in-frame ones; the method was immunoSEQ multiplex PCR. The sample lists more than 200,000 clones; around two thirds were seen once. The sorting of PBMCs gave CD4+ and CD8+ T cells. V gene TRBV7-9 combines with J gene TRBJ2-7; TRBD1 matches at 9 bases. The sequencing here drew on CD4+ T cells sorted from blood, taken at week 0. The source of this sequence is a human donor with alopecia areata. The CDR3 loop reads CASSLAGDRGFSYEQYF. The CDR3 coding sequence is TGTGCCAGCAGCTTAGCGGGAGACAGGGGGTTCTCCTACGAGCAGTACTTC.